The clone carrying this T cell receptor beta chain was counted a few times. The antigen remains undetermined. V was clipped by 7 bases and J by 11 bases, with 15 bases between them. This CDR3 is built from 12 residues. Germline CDR1 and CDR2: MGHRA and YSYEKL. This sample is part of a study of CD8 T cells in ankylosing spondylitis. Whole-study results and caveats: Some of the motif variants had earlier been found in reactive arthritis patients' fluid and blood.

TCRdb called the 5' RACE reads again in MiXCR, with one record for every CDR3 protein. The table lists about 250,000 distinct CDR3 sequences, about a sixth of them singletons, with less than 35% in the top ten. The gene calls are TRBV4-1 and TRBJ2-1, with D perhaps matching TRBD2 (5 bases). The TCR comes from a male donor with ankylosing spondylitis or in good health (not recorded which). Sequenced material: blood, either unsorted or a sorted T cell fraction (not recorded which). DNA of the CDR3: TGCGCCAGCACCCCCGAGGACGGGAAGCAGTTCTTC. It codes for CASTPEDGKQFF.